Below, 23 T cell receptor beta chains from the same sample are listed, as sequenced in a study of beta chain features in type 1 diabetes. Of the isolated RNA, all was reverse transcribed, and so the sequenced material was expressed TCRB transcripts. Sequencing used immunoSEQ multiplex PCR; TCRdb keeps in-frame clones, though not all of them. Counted here are more than 350,000 clones, more than 9.5% occurring once; the ten biggest clones make up around 0.05%. The sequenced sample consisted of naive CD4+ T cells from blood. These receptor sequences come from a woman in her late teens or twenties in good health.

V gene TRBV25-1 combines with J gene TRBJ2-7; a possible D gene is TRBD1 (5 bases). The CDR3 has 13 residues. Germline V gives CDR1 MGHDK, CDR2 SYGVNS. With 4 bases removed from V and 0 bases from J, the gap between germline ends came to 7 bases. In DNA form, the CDR3 reads TGTGCCAGCAGTGGTCAGGGCTCCTACGAGCAGTACTTC. Protein product: CASSGQGSYEQYF.

This clone was picked up a small number of times. The V call is TRBV29-1, the J call TRBJ1-1; tentative D call: TRBD1 (6 bases). Germline CDR1 is SQVTM and CDR2 is ANQGSEA. There are 15 residues in the CDR3. With 6 bases removed from V and 8 bases from J, the gap between germline ends came to 25 bases. The CDR3 coding sequence is TGCAGCGTACCCCAGCTTGGGGGGGCTACGGGCGAAGCTTTCTTT. Its translation is CSVPQLGGATGEAFF.

This clone was detected a few times. This chain connects TRBV15 to TRBJ1-1; 8 nucleotides match TRBD1. V was pared by 5 bases and J by 6 bases, with 5 bases of the junction left unmatched. CDR1 and CDR2 from the germline V gene are LNHNV and YYDKDF (reference sequence). The CDR3 is 13 amino acids. The CDR3 region is CATSRQGIAEAFF. The CDR3 DNA reads TGTGCCACCAGCCGACAGGGGATTGCTGAAGCTTTCTTT. The full variable domain, rest sourced from reference TRBV15 and TRBJ1-1, is DAMVIQNPRYQVTQFGKPVTLSCSQTLNHNVMYWYQQKSSQAPKLLFHYYDKDFNNEADTPDNFQSRRPNTSFCFLDIRSPGLGDTAMYLCATSRQGIAEAFFGQGTRLTVV.

This clone was counted a few times. The genes are TRBV10-3 and TRBJ1-6; 7 bases map to TRBD1. Germline CDR1 is ENHRY and CDR2 is SYGVKD. The ends lost 3 bases at V and 5 bases at J; junction bases unmatched: 4. This CDR3 has 15 amino acids. The CDR3 is CAISETGTDNSPLHF. The CDR3, as DNA: TGTGCCATCAGTGAAACCGGGACAGATAATTCACCCCTCCACTTT.

The chain is built from TRBV25-1 and TRBJ2-7; 8 positions agree with TRBD1. CDR1 is MGHDK, CDR2 SYGVNS, per germline. The V and J ends lost 11 bases and 0 bases, in that order; junction bases with no gene match: 9. This CDR3 is built from 14 residues. The CDR3 loop reads CARTGTGVSYEQYV. DNA of the CDR3: TGTGCCCGAACCGGGACAGGAGTCTCCTACGAGCAGTACGTC.

The chain joins TRBV27 to TRBJ2-2; D is undetermined. CDR3 size: 16 residues. Germline CDR1 is MNHEY and CDR2 is SMNVEV (reference sequence). V lost 6 bases to trimming and J lost 0 bases, with 14 bases between them. CDR3 protein: CASRGRRIANTGELFF. In DNA form, the CDR3 reads TGTGCCAGCAGGGGCCGAAGAATCGCGAACACCGGGGAGCTGTTTTTT.

This clone was detected only a few times. This chain joins TRBV27 and TRBJ2-3; 10 nucleotides line up with TRBD2. CDR3 length: 15 residues. CDR1 is MNHEY and CDR2 is SMNVEV in the germline V gene (reference sequence). The junction had 7 bases not matched to a gene; V was cut back by 1 base and J by 9 bases. The CDR3 nucleotides are TGTGCCAGCAGTTTATACCTAGCGGGGGCGGGGACGCAGTATTTT. Its translation is CASSLYLAGAGTQYF.

Only a few counts were recorded for this clone. The chain uses TRBV27 and TRBJ1-6; D is perhaps TRBD1 (6 bases). CDR3 size: 13 residues. The ends were cut back, 3 bases at V and 7 bases at J, with 7 bases in the middle. CDR1 is MNHEY and CDR2 is SMNVEV in the germline V gene (reference sequence). The CDR3 here is CASSFTGNSPLHF. In DNA, the CDR3 is TGTGCCAGCAGTTTTACAGGGAATTCACCCCTCCACTTT.

This clone has more than one count but fewer than ten. The chain employs TRBV5-1 and TRBJ1-2; a weak D match, TRBD1 (6 bases). The CDR3 totals 18 residues. V gave up 4 bases and J gave up 2 bases, with 24 bases separating them. The V gene's germline CDR1 is SGHRS and CDR2 YFSETQ. CDR3: CASSNQGWTETPNYGYTF. The CDR3 DNA reads TGCGCCAGCAGCAATCAGGGGTGGACGGAGACACCGAACTATGGCTACACCTTC.

This clone was recorded a few times. The genes are TRBV4-3 and TRBJ2-3, with D maybe TRBD1 (5 bases). This CDR3 contains 17 residues. V shed 0 bases and J shed 7 bases, with 20 bases lying between them. Per the germline V gene, CDR1 is LGHNA and CDR2 is YSLEER. DNA for the CDR3: TGCGCCAGCAGCCAAGACAGACAATTGTCCAGGACAAATACGCAGTATTTT. Amino acids: CASSQDRQLSRTNTQYF.

This clone showed up just a few times. The CDR3 loop reads CASSPRSGDETQYF. CDR3 nucleotides: TGTGCCAGCAGCCCCAGGTCAGGGGACGAGACCCAGTACTTC. V gene TRBV7-2 combines with J gene TRBJ2-5, with D possibly matching TRBD1 (6 bases). V was clipped by 5 bases and J by 5 bases, with 15 bases between them. CDR1 is SGHTA, CDR2 FQGNSA, per germline. The CDR3 totals 14 residues.

This clone was observed a handful of times. V gene TRBV10-3 combines with J gene TRBJ1-3; D is uncertain. V was trimmed by 5 bases and J by 2 bases, leaving 10 bases between them. The CDR3 spans 14 residues. Germline V CDR1 and CDR2: ENHRY, SYGVKD. The CDR3 reads CAISNGGAGNTIYF. For the CDR3, the DNA is TGTGCCATCAGTAACGGAGGAGCTGGAAACACCATATATTTT.

The chain combines TRBV5-4 with TRBJ2-5; the match to TRBD2 covers 7 bases. Trimming took 5 bases from V and 2 from J; bases not matched to a gene: 6. In germline, CDR1 is SGHNT, CDR2 YYREEE (reference sequence). The CDR3 sequence is 14 residues long. The CDR3 protein is CASSKWREQETQYF. CDR3 DNA sequence: TGTGCCAGCAGTAAATGGCGGGAGCAAGAGACCCAGTACTTC.

The V gene is TRBV6-6, the J gene TRBJ2-3, with D possibly being TRBD1 or TRBD2 (5 bases each). The V end was cut by 7 bases, the J end by 1 base, with 12 bases between. CDR3 length: 14 residues. Germline V gives CDR1 MNHNY, CDR2 SVGAGI (reference sequence). DNA of the CDR3: TGTGCCAGCAATCGGGTGGGGGGCACAGATACGCAGTATTTT. Protein product: CASNRVGGTDTQYF.

A remark on this clone: The sample contains more than one DNA sequence encoding this CDR3. V is TRBV12-5 and J is TRBJ2-3; TRBD1 matches at 7 bases. Losses at the gene ends were 6 bases for V and 4 bases for J; bases not matched to a gene: 7. The germline CDR1 and CDR2 sequences are LGHNT and FRNRAP. This CDR3 comprises 14 residues. The CDR3 reads CASGLGTAPDTQYF. The CDR3 DNA is TGTGCTAGTGGGCTCGGGACAGCCCCAGATACGCAGTATTTT.

The table lists this clone with a few counts. The chain is built from TRBV5-6 and TRBJ2-1, with D perhaps matching TRBD2 (6 bases). Germline V CDR1 and CDR2: SGHDT, YYEEEE. The CDR3 is made up of 12 amino acids. Between the trimmed V and J ends, which lost 5 bases and 10 bases, there was a span of 13 bases. The CDR3 DNA follows: TGTGCCAGCAGGAGGGCTAGCGTCGAGCAGTTCTTC. It translates to CASRRASVEQFF.

This rearrangement joins TRBV7-2 to TRBJ1-2; D is undetermined. The V end was cut by 3 bases, the J end by 0 bases, with 11 bases between. Germline V gene data show CDR1 as SGHTA and CDR2 as FQGNSA. The CDR3 totals 15 residues. This CDR3 reads CASSFSASANYGYTF. DNA of the CDR3: TGTGCCAGCAGCTTTTCTGCGAGTGCTAACTATGGCTACACCTTC.

The chain is built from TRBV9 and TRBJ1-2; 8 nucleotides align to TRBD1. Germline V CDR1 and CDR2: SGDLS, YYNGEE. V gave up 4 bases and J gave up 6 bases; unmatched junction bases: 8. The CDR3 covers 14 residues. The chain's CDR3 is CASSRQGPSDGYTF. The CDR3 nucleotides read TGTGCCAGCAGCCGACAGGGGCCATCGGATGGCTACACCTTC. Full variable domain (rest looked up from reference TRBV9 and TRBJ1-2): DSGVTQTPKHLITATGQRVTLRCSPRSGDLSVYWYQQSLDQGLQFLIQYYNGEERAKGNILERFSAQQFPDLHSELNLSSLELGDSALYFCASSRQGPSDGYTFGSGTRLTVV.

This clone was detected many times. This chain's CDR3 is CASSVYNEQFF. CDR3 DNA sequence: TGTGCCTCATCAGTGTACAATGAGCAGTTCTTC. V gene TRBV30 combines with J gene TRBJ2-1, with D uncertain. CDR3 length: 11 amino acids. Germline V gives CDR1 GTSNPN, CDR2 SVGIG (reference sequence). V was cut by 7 bases and J by 4 bases, with 8 bases left in between.

The chain carries TRBV7-2 and TRBJ2-3; 7 nucleotides line up with TRBD2. V was pared by 3 bases and J by 6 bases, with 6 bases of the junction left unmatched. This CDR3 region has 14 residues. CDR1 and CDR2 from the germline V gene are SGHTA and FQGNSA. The DNA for the CDR3 is TGTGCCAGCAGCTTGGGCGGGGGACGGGATACGCAGTATTTT. Translation gives CASSLGGGRDTQYF. Drawing the rest from reference TRBV7-2 and TRBJ2-3, the complete variable domain is GAGVSQSPSNKVTEKGKDVELRCDPISGHTALYWYRQSLGQGLEFLIYFQGNSAPDKSGLPSDRFSAERTGGSVSTLTIQRTQQEDSAVYLCASSLGGGRDTQYFGPGTRLTVL.

This clone was recorded a few times. The sample carries other DNA sequences with the same CDR3. The J gene is TRBJ2-3, the V gene TRBV18, with D hard to call. Looked up from germline, CDR1 is KGHSH and CDR2 is LQKENI. The CDR3 length is 13 residues. Between the trimmed V and J ends, which lost 0 bases and 4 bases, there was a span of 5 bases. The CDR3 reads CASSPPSADTQYF. CDR3 sequence (DNA): TGTGCCAGCTCACCACCTTCCGCAGATACGCAGTATTTT.

To note about this clone: Other DNA sequences in this specimen translate into the identical CDR3. The chain recombines TRBV9 with TRBJ2-1; no clear D. The CDR3 covers 13 residues. Germline CDR1 SGDLS, CDR2 YYNGEE. V dropped 0 bases and J dropped 4 bases, with 5 bases sitting between them. CDR3 nucleotides: TGTGCCAGCAGCGTAGCTGGGTACAATGAGCAGTTCTTC. Its translation: CASSVAGYNEQFF.

The V and J genes are TRBV6-6 and TRBJ1-1; unclear D gene. The V gene lost 3 bases and the J gene lost 3 bases, with 11 bases spanning the gap. The CDR3 spans 14 residues. CDR1 and CDR2 (germline): MNHNY, SVGAGI (reference sequence). The CDR3 sequence is CASSYRASHTEAFF. The CDR3 region has the DNA TGTGCCAGCAGTTATCGGGCCAGCCACACTGAAGCTTTCTTT.